The text below deals with one TCR beta chain. Its specificity is unknown. Clones were read by immunoSEQ multiplex PCR, and TCRdb kept only the in-frame ones, dropping some. The sample has some 300,000 clones, 80% seen once; the top ten hold 6.5% to 8.5%. The source of the sample is a study of cytotoxic CD8 clonotypes in ibrutinib-treated CLL. At the level of the study: Responses: some 24 partial, 2 complete; after median around 64 months, around 14 stayed remitted, about twelve progressed. Response samples followed a median about 11 months of treatment, range 6 to 36. General study points: Public clonotypes were seen rarely and were contracted or stable on treatment. At ibrutinib response, clonality increased, and at progression it declined back toward baseline.

Sequencing was performed on PBMCs, taken before ibrutinib treatment. This sequence originates from a human donor with chronic lymphocytic leukemia.

In nucleotides, the CDR3 is TGTGCCAGCAGCCTGGACCTTGCGGGGGACCCCTACGAGCAGTACTTC. Its translation: CASSLDLAGDPYEQYF. The chain uses TRBV11-2 and TRBJ2-7; TRBD2 aligns across 7 bases. Germline lookup yields CDR1 SGHAT and CDR2 FQNNGV. The CDR3 spans 16 residues. V lost 5 bases and J lost 2; bases outside the gene matches: 12.